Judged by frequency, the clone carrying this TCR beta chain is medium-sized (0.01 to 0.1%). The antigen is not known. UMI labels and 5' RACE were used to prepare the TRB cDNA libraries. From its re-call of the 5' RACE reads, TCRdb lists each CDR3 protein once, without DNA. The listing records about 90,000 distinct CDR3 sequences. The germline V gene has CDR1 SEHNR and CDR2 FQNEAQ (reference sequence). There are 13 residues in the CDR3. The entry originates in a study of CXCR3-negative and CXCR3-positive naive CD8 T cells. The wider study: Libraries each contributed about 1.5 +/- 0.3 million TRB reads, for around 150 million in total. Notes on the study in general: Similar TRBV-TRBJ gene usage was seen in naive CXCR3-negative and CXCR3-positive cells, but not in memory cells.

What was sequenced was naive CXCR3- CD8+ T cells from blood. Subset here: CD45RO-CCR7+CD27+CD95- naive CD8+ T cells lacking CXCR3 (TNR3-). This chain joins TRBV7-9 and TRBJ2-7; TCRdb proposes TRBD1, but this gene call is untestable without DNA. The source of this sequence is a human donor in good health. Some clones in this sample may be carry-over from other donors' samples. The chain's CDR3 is CASSLQGDYEQYF.